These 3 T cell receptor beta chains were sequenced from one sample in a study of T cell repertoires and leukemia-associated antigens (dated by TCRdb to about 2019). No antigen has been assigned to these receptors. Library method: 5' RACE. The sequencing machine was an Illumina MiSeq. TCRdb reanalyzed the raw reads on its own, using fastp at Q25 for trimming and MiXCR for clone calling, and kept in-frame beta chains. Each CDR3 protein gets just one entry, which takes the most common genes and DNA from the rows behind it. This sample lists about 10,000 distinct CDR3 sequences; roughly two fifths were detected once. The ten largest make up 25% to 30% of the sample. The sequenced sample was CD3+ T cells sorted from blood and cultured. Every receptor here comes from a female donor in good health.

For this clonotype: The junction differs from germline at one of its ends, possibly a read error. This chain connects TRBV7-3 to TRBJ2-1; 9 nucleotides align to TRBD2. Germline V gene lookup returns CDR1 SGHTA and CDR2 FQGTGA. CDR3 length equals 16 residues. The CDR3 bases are TGTACCAGCAGCGCCACCACTAGCGGGCCCTACAATGAGCAGTTCTTC. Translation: CTSSATTSGPYNEQFF. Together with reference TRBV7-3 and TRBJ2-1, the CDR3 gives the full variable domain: GAGVSQTPSNKVTEKGKYVELRCDPISGHTALYWYRQSLGQGPEFLIYFQGTGAADDSGLPNDRFFAVRPEGSVSTLKIQRTERGDSAVYLCTSSATTSGPYNEQFFGPGTRLTVL.

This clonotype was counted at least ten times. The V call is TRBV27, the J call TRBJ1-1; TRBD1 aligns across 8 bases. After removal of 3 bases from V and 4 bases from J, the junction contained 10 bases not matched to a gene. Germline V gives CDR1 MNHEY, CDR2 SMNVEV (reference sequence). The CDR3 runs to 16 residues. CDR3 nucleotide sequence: TGTGCCAGCAGTTTCTCCTGGACAGGGCGCTTCACTGAAGCTTTCTTT. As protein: CASSFSWTGRFTEAFF.

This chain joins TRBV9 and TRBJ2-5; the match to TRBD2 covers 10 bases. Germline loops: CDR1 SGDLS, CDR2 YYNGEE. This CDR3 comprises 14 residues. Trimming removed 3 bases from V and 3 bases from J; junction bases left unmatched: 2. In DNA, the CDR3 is TGTGCCAGCAGCGCCGGACTAGCGGAAGAGACCCAGTACTTC. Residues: CASSAGLAEETQYF.